A selection of T cell receptor beta chains follows, all from one sample in a study of cytomegalovirus exposure and HLA in healthy donors. Method: immunoSEQ multiplex PCR; TCRdb's copy keeps in-frame clones and lacks some. Recorded for this sample: 150,000 to 200,000 clones. Sequencing input: PBMCs. The source of these receptors is a young man in good health and CMV-seronegative. Each CDR3 is given with its conserved first and last residue. Fields, in order: D gene, V gene, J gene, CDR3 DNA, CDR3 protein. The D gene is left open where the match is weak.

D gene: TRBD1; V gene: TRBV28; J gene: TRBJ1-5; CDR3 DNA: TGTGCCAGCGGGGAGGACAGGGGGCTTAGCAATCAGCCCCAGCATTTT; CDR3 protein: CASGEDRGLSNQPQHF
D gene: .; V gene: TRBV11-2; J gene: TRBJ2-7; CDR3 DNA: TGTGCCAGCAGCTCCCCGGGACTTTCTTCCTACGAGCAGTACTTC; CDR3 protein: CASSSPGLSSYEQYF
D gene: .; V gene: TRBV7-3; J gene: TRBJ2-3; CDR3 DNA: TGTGCCAGCAGCACCTACCTGGGGCCCACAGATACGCAGTATTTT; CDR3 protein: CASSTYLGPTDTQYF
D gene: TRBD1; V gene: TRBV7-9; J gene: TRBJ2-7; CDR3 DNA: TGTGCCAGCAGCTTACTGATTTGGGACAGCAACGAGCAGTACTTC; CDR3 protein: CASSLLIWDSNEQYF
D gene: .; V gene: TRBV11-2; J gene: TRBJ1-1; CDR3 DNA: TGTGCCAGCAGTCAACGTAAACACAGTCAGAACACTGAAGCTTTCTTT; CDR3 protein: CASSQRKHSQNTEAFF
D gene: TRBD1; V gene: TRBV2; J gene: TRBJ1-2; CDR3 DNA: TGTGCCAGCAGTACCGACAGGGTTGGCTACACCTTC; CDR3 protein: CASSTDRVGYTF
D gene: TRBD1; V gene: TRBV4-1; J gene: TRBJ1-1; CDR3 DNA: TGCGCCAGCAGCCTCGGGACAGGGCGGTGGAGCACTGAAGCTTTCTTT; CDR3 protein: CASSLGTGRWSTEAFF
D gene: .; V gene: TRBV27; J gene: TRBJ2-1; CDR3 DNA: TGTGCCAGCAGTGTGGGCCGCTCCTACAATGAGCAGTTCTTC; CDR3 protein: CASSVGRSYNEQFF
D gene: TRBD1; V gene: TRBV18; J gene: TRBJ2-7; CDR3 DNA: TGTGCCAGCTCACCCCCCAACAGGGGGGTTTCAAACGAGCAGTACTTC; CDR3 protein: CASSPPNRGVSNEQYF
D gene: .; V gene: TRBV10-2; J gene: TRBJ2-7; CDR3 DNA: TGCGCCAGCAGTCCCGGGGGTGGCGAGCAGTACTTC; CDR3 protein: CASSPGGGEQYF
D gene: TRBD1; V gene: TRBV5-1; J gene: TRBJ1-1; CDR3 DNA: TGCGCCAGCAGCCCCTTGGACAGGGGAGACACTGAAGCTTTCTTT; CDR3 protein: CASSPLDRGDTEAFF
D gene: TRBD1; V gene: TRBV6-5; J gene: TRBJ2-7; CDR3 DNA: TGTGCCAGCAGTTCTAGGACAGGGGGCGGCGAGCAGTACTTC; CDR3 protein: CASSSRTGGGEQYF
D gene: TRBD2; V gene: TRBV7-9; J gene: TRBJ2-5; CDR3 DNA: TGTGCCAGCACCATGGGGACTAGCAGGGAGACCCAGTACTTC; CDR3 protein: CASTMGTSRETQYF
D gene: .; V gene: TRBV2; J gene: TRBJ1-1; CDR3 DNA: TGTGCCAGCAGTTTTCAATCGACAGTGAACACTGAAGCTTTCTTT; CDR3 protein: CASSFQSTVNTEAFF
D gene: TRBD1; V gene: TRBV5-1; J gene: TRBJ2-2; CDR3 DNA: TGCGCCAGCAGCTTGGGTGGACAGGGCGGTGACACCGGGGAGCTGTTTTTT; CDR3 protein: CASSLGGQGGDTGELFF
D gene: TRBD1; V gene: TRBV27; J gene: TRBJ1-1; CDR3 DNA: TGTGCCAGCACCTTTCGGGCAGGGGGCGCGTGGACTGAAGCTTTCTTT; CDR3 protein: CASTFRAGGAWTEAFF
D gene: .; V gene: TRBV9; J gene: TRBJ2-1; CDR3 DNA: TGTGCCAGCGGTCCGGAGGGCGCCTACAATGAGCAGTTCTTC; CDR3 protein: CASGPEGAYNEQFF
D gene: .; V gene: TRBV18; J gene: TRBJ2-1; CDR3 DNA: TGTGCCAGCTCACCCTTTGCGGTAGCGGTGAGCTCCTACAATGAGCAGTTCTTC; CDR3 protein: CASSPFAVAVSSYNEQFF
D gene: .; V gene: TRBV4-3; J gene: TRBJ2-3; CDR3 DNA: TGCGCCAGCAGCCAAGGAGTGCTGGATACGCAGTATTTT; CDR3 protein: CASSQGVLDTQYF
D gene: .; V gene: TRBV19; J gene: TRBJ2-3; CDR3 DNA: TGTGCCAGTAGGAGGAACACAGATACGCAGTATTTT; CDR3 protein: CASRRNTDTQYF
D gene: TRBD1; V gene: TRBV4-2; J gene: TRBJ1-2; CDR3 DNA: TGTGCCAGCAGCCAGTTGACAGGGGACTATGGCTACACCTTC; CDR3 protein: CASSQLTGDYGYTF
D gene: .; V gene: TRBV25-1; J gene: TRBJ2-1; CDR3 DNA: TGTGCCAGCAGTGAAATAGGGGGGGCAGGCGGAAATGAGCAGTTCTTC; CDR3 protein: CASSEIGGAGGNEQFF
D gene: TRBD1; V gene: TRBV7-9; J gene: TRBJ2-1; CDR3 DNA: TGTGCCAGCACCCCACAGGGGGTCCGGAATGAGCAGTTCTTC; CDR3 protein: CASTPQGVRNEQFF
D gene: TRBD2; V gene: TRBV5-1; J gene: TRBJ2-2; CDR3 DNA: TGCGCCAGCAGCTTAGGACTAGCGGGAGAGGTCACCGGGGAGCTGTTTTTT; CDR3 protein: CASSLGLAGEVTGELFF
D gene: TRBD2; V gene: TRBV6-5; J gene: TRBJ2-1; CDR3 DNA: TGTGCCAGCAGGGCGGGACTAGCGGGTATAAATGAGCAGTTCTTC; CDR3 protein: CASRAGLAGINEQFF
D gene: TRBD1; V gene: TRBV6-5; J gene: TRBJ1-2; CDR3 DNA: TGTGCCAGCAGTTACGCAACAGGGGCAGCTAACTATGGCTACACCTTC; CDR3 protein: CASSYATGAANYGYTF